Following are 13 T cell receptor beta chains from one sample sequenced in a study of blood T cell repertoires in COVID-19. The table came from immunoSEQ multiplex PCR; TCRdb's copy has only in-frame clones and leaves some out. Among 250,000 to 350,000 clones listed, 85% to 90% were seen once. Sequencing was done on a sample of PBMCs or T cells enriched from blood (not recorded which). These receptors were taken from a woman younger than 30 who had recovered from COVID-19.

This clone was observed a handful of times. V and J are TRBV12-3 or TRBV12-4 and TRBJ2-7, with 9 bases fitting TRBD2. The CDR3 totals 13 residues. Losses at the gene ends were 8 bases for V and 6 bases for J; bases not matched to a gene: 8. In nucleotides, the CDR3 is TGTGCCAGCCTACCCAGCGGGGGGCGCGAGCAGTACTTC. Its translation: CASLPSGGREQYF.

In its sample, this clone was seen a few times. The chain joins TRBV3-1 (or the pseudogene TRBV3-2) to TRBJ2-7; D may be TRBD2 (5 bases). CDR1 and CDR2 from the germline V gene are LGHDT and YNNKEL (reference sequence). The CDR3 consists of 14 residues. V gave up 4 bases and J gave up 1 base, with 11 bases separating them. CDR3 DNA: TGTGCCAGCAGCCCCGGACTCATTTCCTACGAGCAGTACTTC. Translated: CASSPGLISYEQYF.

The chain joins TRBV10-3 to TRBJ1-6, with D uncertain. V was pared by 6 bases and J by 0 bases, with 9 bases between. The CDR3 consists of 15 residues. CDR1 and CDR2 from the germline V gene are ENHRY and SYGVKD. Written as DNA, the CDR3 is TGTGCCATCAGCCCTTGGAGCTCCTATAATTCACCCCTCCACTTT. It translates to CAISPWSSYNSPLHF.

The CDR3 DNA reads TGTGCCAGCAGTGACAGGAAGACAGGGATTTACAATGAGCAGTTCTTC. Encoded protein: CASSDRKTGIYNEQFF. V gene TRBV25-1 combines with J gene TRBJ2-1; 7 bases agree with TRBD1. Germline loops: CDR1 MGHDK, CDR2 SYGVNS. Trimming removed 3 bases from V and 4 bases from J; junction bases left unmatched: 9. CDR3 size: 16 residues. Together with reference TRBV25-1 and TRBJ2-1, the CDR3 gives the full variable domain: EADIYQTPRYLVIGTGKKITLECSQTMGHDKMYWYQQDPGMELHLIHYSYGVNSTEKGDLSSESTVSRIRTEHFPLTLESARPSHTSQYLCASSDRKTGIYNEQFFGPGTRLTVL.

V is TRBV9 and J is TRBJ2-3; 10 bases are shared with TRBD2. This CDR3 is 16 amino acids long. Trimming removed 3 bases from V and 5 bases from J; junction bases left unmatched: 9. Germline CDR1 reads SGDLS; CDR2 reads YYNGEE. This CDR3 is CASSASGGARKDTQYF. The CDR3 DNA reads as TGTGCCAGCAGCGCGAGCGGGGGGGCGAGGAAAGATACGCAGTATTTT.

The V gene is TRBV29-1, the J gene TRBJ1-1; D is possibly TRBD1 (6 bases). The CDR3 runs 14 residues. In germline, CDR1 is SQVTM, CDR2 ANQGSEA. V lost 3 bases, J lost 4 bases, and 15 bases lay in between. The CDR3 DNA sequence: TGCAGCGTTGATCAGGGGCCAACGGTCACTGAAGCTTTCTTT. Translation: CSVDQGPTVTEAFF.

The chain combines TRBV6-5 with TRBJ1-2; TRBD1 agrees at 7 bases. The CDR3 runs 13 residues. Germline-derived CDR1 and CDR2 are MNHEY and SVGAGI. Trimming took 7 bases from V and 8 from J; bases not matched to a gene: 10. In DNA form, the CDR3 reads TGTGCCAGCACTCCGGACAGGACGGGCGGCTACACCTTC. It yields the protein CASTPDRTGGYTF.

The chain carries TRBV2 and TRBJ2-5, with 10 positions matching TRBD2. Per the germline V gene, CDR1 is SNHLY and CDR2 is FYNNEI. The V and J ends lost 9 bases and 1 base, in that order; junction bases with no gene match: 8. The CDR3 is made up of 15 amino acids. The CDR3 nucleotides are TGTGCCAGTTCATTAGCGGGGGGTCCCCAAGAGACCCAGTACTTC. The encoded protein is CASSLAGGPQETQYF. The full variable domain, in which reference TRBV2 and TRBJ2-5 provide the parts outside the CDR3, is EPEVTQTPSHQVTQMGQEVILRCVPISNHLYFYWYRQILGQKVEFLVSFYNNEISEKSEIFDDQFSVERPDGSNFTLKIRSTKLEDSAMYFCASSLAGGPQETQYFGPGTRLLVL.

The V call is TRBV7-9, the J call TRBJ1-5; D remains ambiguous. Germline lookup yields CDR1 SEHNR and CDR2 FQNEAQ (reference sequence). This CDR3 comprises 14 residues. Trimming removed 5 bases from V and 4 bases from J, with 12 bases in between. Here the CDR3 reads CASSPYEENQPQHF. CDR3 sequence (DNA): TGTGCCAGCAGCCCTTACGAGGAAAATCAGCCCCAGCATTTT.

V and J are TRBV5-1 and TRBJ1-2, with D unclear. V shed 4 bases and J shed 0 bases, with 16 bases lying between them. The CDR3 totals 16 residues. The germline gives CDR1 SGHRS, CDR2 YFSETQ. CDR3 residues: CASSPQTVLANYGYTF. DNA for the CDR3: TGCGCCAGCAGCCCACAAACAGTGTTAGCTAACTATGGCTACACCTTC.

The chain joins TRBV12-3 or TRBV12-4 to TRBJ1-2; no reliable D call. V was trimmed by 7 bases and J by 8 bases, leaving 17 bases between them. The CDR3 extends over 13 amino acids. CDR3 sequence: CASNPYPGEGYTF. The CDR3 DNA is TGTGCCAGCAATCCCTACCCCGGGGAAGGCTACACCTTC.

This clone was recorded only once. This chain's CDR3 is CASSLGGENNYGYTF. CDR3 DNA sequence: TGTGCCAGCAGTTTAGGGGGGGAGAATAACTATGGCTACACCTTC. The V call is TRBV28, the J call TRBJ1-2, with TRBD1 as a possible D gene (5 bases). V shed 2 bases and J shed 1 base, with 11 bases lying between them. CDR1 MDHEN and CDR2 SYDVKM come from the germline V gene. This CDR3 comprises 15 residues.

The CDR3 DNA is TGTGCCAGCAGTGGACCTCTAGGTGCCTGGGAGACCCAGTACTTC. Amino acid sequence: CASSGPLGAWETQYF. The chain links TRBV25-1 to TRBJ2-5; no clear D gene. Between the trimmed V and J ends, which lost 4 bases and 5 bases, there was a span of 17 bases. The CDR3 is made up of 15 amino acids. Looked up from germline, CDR1 is MGHDK and CDR2 is SYGVNS. Using reference TRBV25-1 and TRBJ2-5 for the parts outside the CDR3, the full variable domain is EADIYQTPRYLVIGTGKKITLECSQTMGHDKMYWYQQDPGMELHLIHYSYGVNSTEKGDLSSESTVSRIRTEHFPLTLESARPSHTSQYLCASSGPLGAWETQYFGPGTRLLVL.